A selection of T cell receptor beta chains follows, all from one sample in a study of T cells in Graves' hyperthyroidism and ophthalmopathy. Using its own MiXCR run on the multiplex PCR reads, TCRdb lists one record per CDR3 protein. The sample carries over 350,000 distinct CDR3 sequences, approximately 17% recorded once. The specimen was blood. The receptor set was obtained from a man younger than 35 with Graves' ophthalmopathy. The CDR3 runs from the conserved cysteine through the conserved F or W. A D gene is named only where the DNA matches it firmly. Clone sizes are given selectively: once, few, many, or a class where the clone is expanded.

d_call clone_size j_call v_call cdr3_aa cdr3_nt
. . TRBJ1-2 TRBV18 CASSLEEGRDGYTF TGTGCCAGCTCACTGGAGGAGGGTAGAGATGGCTACACCTTC
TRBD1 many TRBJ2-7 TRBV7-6 CASSLRTGAGYEQYF TGTGCCAGCAGCTTAAGGACAGGGGCCGGCTACGAGCAGTACTTC
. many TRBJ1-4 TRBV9 CASTAGQTGSLDEKLFF TGTGCCAGCACCGCCGGACAAACAGGGTCGCTCGATGAAAAACTGTTTTTT
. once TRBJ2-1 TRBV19 CASSMTDYNEQFF TGTGCCAGTAGTATGACAGACTACAATGAGCAGTTCTTC
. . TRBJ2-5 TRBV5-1 CASSQDTVSQYF TGTGCCAGCAGCCAAGATACAGTGTCCCAGTACTTC
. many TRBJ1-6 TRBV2 CASSEGGGGYSPLHF TGTGCCAGCAGTGAAGGGGGGGGTGGGTATTCACCCCTCCACTTT
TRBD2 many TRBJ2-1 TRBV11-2 CASRGGGVAYNEQFF TGTGCCAGCAGAGGCGGGGGGGTCGCCTACAATGAGCAGTTCTTC
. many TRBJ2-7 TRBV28 CASSFGRSYEQYF TGTGCCAGCAGTTTTGGGCGGTCCTACGAGCAGTACTTC
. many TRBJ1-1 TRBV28 CASSFGGARAEAFF TGTGCCAGCAGTTTTGGGGGGGCTCGCGCTGAAGCTTTCTTT
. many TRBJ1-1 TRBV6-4 CASSEVPGTEAFF TGTGCCAGCAGTGAGGTACCTGGAACTGAAGCTTTCTTT
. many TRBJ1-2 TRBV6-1 CASSEGPQANYGYTF TGTGCCAGCAGTGAAGGTCCCCAAGCTAACTATGGCTACACCTTC
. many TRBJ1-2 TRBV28 CASSLVWRTYGYTF TGTGCCAGCAGTTTAGTGTGGCGGACCTATGGCTACACCTTC
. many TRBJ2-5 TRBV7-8 CASSLSWGAGRQETQYF TGTGCCAGCAGCTTAAGCTGGGGGGCAGGGAGGCAAGAGACCCAGTACTTC
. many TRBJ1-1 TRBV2 CAKIHTNTEAFF TGTGCCAAAATTCACACGAACACTGAAGCTTTCTTT
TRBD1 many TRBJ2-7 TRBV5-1 CASSLGTGTYEQYF TGTGCCAGCAGCCTGGGGACAGGGACCTACGAGCAGTACTTC
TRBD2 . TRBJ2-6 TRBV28 CASSPRGGGANVLTF TGTGCCAGCAGTCCCCGGGGGGGTGGGGCCAACGTCCTGACTTTC
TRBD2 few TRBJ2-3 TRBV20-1 CSAVIAGGPDIQFGTDTQYF TGCAGTGCGGTGATAGCGGGGGGGCCGGACATTCAATTTGGCACAGATACGCAGTATTTT
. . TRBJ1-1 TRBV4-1 CASSRFIDTEAFF TGCGCCAGCAGCAGATTTATCGACACTGAAGCTTTCTTT
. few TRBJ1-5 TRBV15 CATSRDAGINQPQHF TGTGCCACCAGCAGAGATGCGGGGATAAATCAGCCCCAGCATTTT
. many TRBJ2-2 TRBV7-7 CASSLGETGELFF TGTGCTAGCAGCTTAGGGGAAACCGGGGAGCTGTTTTTT
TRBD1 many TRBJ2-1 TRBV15 CATSRSRGQYNEQFF TGTGCCACCAGCCGATCCAGGGGGCAATACAATGAGCAGTTCTTC
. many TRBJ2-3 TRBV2 CASRFPGQKTSTDTQYF TGTGCCAGCAGATTCCCGGGACAAAAGACTAGCACAGATACGCAGTATTTT
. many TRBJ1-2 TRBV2 CASSDGRTFSGMVYGYTF TGTGCCAGCAGTGATGGTCGGACTTTTTCCGGGATGGTTTATGGCTACACCTTC
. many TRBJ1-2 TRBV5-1 CASSFDTDYGYTF TGCGCCAGCAGCTTTGACACGGACTATGGCTACACCTTC
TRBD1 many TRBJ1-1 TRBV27 CASSYRGGTEAFF TGTGCCAGCAGCTACAGGGGTGGCACTGAAGCTTTCTTT
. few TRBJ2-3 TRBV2 CASRTTGTDTQYF TGTGCCAGCAGGACGACAGGCACAGATACGCAGTATTTT
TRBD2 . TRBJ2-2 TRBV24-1 CATSEDSGLAGGSGELFF TGTGCCACCAGTGAAGACTCGGGACTAGCGGGGGGGAGTGGGGAGCTGTTTTTT